These T cell receptor beta chains were read from a single sample in a study of T cell responses to AZD1222 COVID-19 vaccine. TCRdb's table, derived via immunoSEQ multiplex PCR, lists solely in-frame clones and lacks some. This sample has around 180,000 clones, with approximately 92% found just once. Specimen: peripheral blood, collected on day 0 of AZD1222 vaccination. These receptor sequences come from an adult in good health. Both conserved end residues are part of each CDR3. The D gene is left open where the match is weak. Rows give clone size only sometimes, using once, few, many, or a class for an expanded clone.

D gene	J gene	V gene	clone size	CDR3 protein	CDR3 DNA
NA	TRBJ1-2	TRBV18	NA	CASFPSAGLNYGYTF	TGTGCCAGCTTCCCCTCGGCAGGGCTCAACTATGGCTACACCTTC
TRBD1	TRBJ1-2	TRBV2	NA	CASSLRTGGGGYTF	TGTGCCAGCAGTCTACGGACAGGGGGCGGTGGCTACACCTTC
NA	TRBJ1-2	TRBV7-6	NA	CASRGGADYGYTF	TGTGCCAGCCGAGGGGGGGCCGACTATGGCTACACCTTC
NA	TRBJ1-6	TRBV4-1	few	CASSQEYHDRGSPLHF	TGCGCCAGCAGCCAAGAATATCACGATCGGGGTTCACCCCTCCACTTT
NA	TRBJ1-2	TRBV28	NA	CASGWGGYTF	TGTGCCAGCGGATGGGGTGGCTACACCTTC
TRBD2	TRBJ2-2	TRBV6-6	NA	CASGGGVTGELFF	TGTGCCAGCGGGGGAGGGGTCACCGGGGAGCTGTTTTTT
NA	TRBJ1-5	TRBV12-3/TRBV12-4	NA	CASSPTNQPQHF	TGTGCCAGCAGCCCCACCAATCAGCCCCAGCATTTT
NA	TRBJ1-1	TRBV20-1	NA	CSASTEAFF	TGCAGTGCTAGTACCGAAGCTTTCTTT
NA	TRBJ2-7	TRBV6-5	NA	CASSYSFLGDYEQYF	TGTGCCAGCAGTTACTCGTTCTTGGGTGATTACGAGCAGTACTTC
NA	TRBJ2-1	TRBV4-1	NA	CASSQGLQRGRDNNEQFF	TGCGCCAGCAGCCAAGGACTCCAACGGGGGAGGGACAACAATGAGCAGTTCTTC
TRBD1	TRBJ1-2	TRBV19	NA	CASSIRGQAAVYTF	TGTGCCAGTAGTATCAGGGGACAGGCTGCTGTCTACACCTTC
NA	TRBJ1-2	TRBV10-3	few	CATRQDLNYGYTF	TGTGCCACCAGACAGGACCTTAACTATGGCTACACCTTC
TRBD1	TRBJ1-5	TRBV6-5	NA	CASRSAGTGRQPQHF	TGTGCCAGCAGATCAGCCGGGACAGGGCGTCAGCCCCAGCATTTT
TRBD2	TRBJ2-1	TRBV7-2	NA	CASSSGTSGRATEQFF	TGTGCCAGCAGCTCCGGGACTAGCGGGAGGGCCACTGAGCAGTTCTTC
NA	TRBJ1-3	TRBV11-2	NA	CASSLDHLAGTIYF	TGTGCCAGCAGCTTAGATCACCTTGCAGGCACCATATATTTT
TRBD2	TRBJ2-1	TRBV7-6	few	CASSQSPGTSGGYNEQFF	TGTGCCAGCAGCCAAAGTCCCGGGACTAGCGGGGGATACAATGAGCAGTTCTTC
NA	TRBJ1-1	TRBV5-1	NA	CASRYRTGSLDTEAFF	TGCGCCAGCAGATATAGGACGGGGAGCCTTGACACTGAAGCTTTCTTT
TRBD2	TRBJ2-3	TRBV19	NA	CASGLAGFTDTQYF	TGTGCCAGCGGACTAGCGGGATTCACAGATACGCAGTATTTT
NA	TRBJ2-2	TRBV29-1	NA	CSARQSPGELFF	TGCAGCGCCCGACAGAGTCCCGGGGAGCTGTTTTTT
NA	TRBJ2-3	TRBV27	NA	CASSYGGLSTDTQYF	TGTGCCAGCAGTTACGGGGGCCTAAGCACAGATACGCAGTATTTT
NA	TRBJ2-1	TRBV7-9	NA	CASSLSDREQFF	TGTGCCAGCAGCCTTTCCGATAGGGAGCAGTTCTTC
NA	TRBJ1-1	TRBV5-8	NA	CASSRRWALNTEAFF	TGTGCCAGCAGCCGACGGTGGGCGTTGAACACTGAAGCTTTCTTT
TRBD2	TRBJ2-3	TRBV7-3	NA	CASSPSGGPDTQYF	TGTGCCAGCAGCCCCAGCGGGGGCCCAGATACGCAGTATTTT
TRBD1	TRBJ1-6	TRBV19	NA	CASSIGTAYNSPLHF	TGTGCCAGTAGTATTGGGACAGCATATAATTCACCCCTCCACTTT
TRBD2	TRBJ2-1	TRBV7-6	NA	CASSPGLAGGPDSYEQFF	TGTGCCAGCAGCCCGGGACTAGCGGGGGGGCCTGATTCATATGAGCAGTTCTTC
NA	TRBJ2-7	TRBV3-1/TRBV3-2	NA	CASSQDRSVSYEQYF	TGTGCCAGCAGCCAAGATAGGAGCGTTTCCTACGAGCAGTACTTC
NA	TRBJ1-1	TRBV4-1	NA	CASSQVGGSEAFF	TGCGCCAGCAGCCAAGTGGGAGGCTCTGAAGCTTTCTTT
NA	TRBJ1-2	TRBV4-2	NA	CASSLLGSLHGYTF	TGTGCCAGCAGCCTCCTGGGGTCTCTTCATGGCTACACCTTC
NA	TRBJ1-1	TRBV28	NA	CASSISGHNPEAFF	TGTGCCAGCAGTATCTCGGGGCATAACCCTGAAGCTTTCTTT
TRBD1	TRBJ1-2	TRBV30	once	CAWSGGTGYGYTF	TGTGCCTGGAGTGGGGGGACAGGCTATGGCTACACCTTC
NA	TRBJ1-5	TRBV2	NA	CASSEGDSNQPQHF	TGTGCCAGCAGTGAAGGGGACAGCAATCAGCCCCAGCATTTT
NA	TRBJ1-2	TRBV5-1	NA	CASSLDGIGGYTF	TGCGCCAGCAGCTTGGACGGTATTGGAGGCTACACCTTC
NA	TRBJ1-1	TRBV5-1	NA	CASSEQPNTEAFF	TGCGCCAGCAGCGAACAACCGAACACTGAAGCTTTCTTT
NA	TRBJ1-1	TRBV7-8	NA	CASSLGVGTEAFF	TGTGCCAGCAGCCTAGGGGTTGGCACTGAAGCTTTCTTT
NA	TRBJ1-1	TRBV5-1	NA	CASSLDGSFLNTEAFF	TGCGCCAGCAGCTTGGATGGCAGCTTTCTAAACACTGAAGCTTTCTTT
TRBD1	TRBJ1-1	TRBV2	NA	CASSDGQGTTEAFF	TGTGCCAGCAGTGACGGACAGGGAACCACTGAAGCTTTCTTT
TRBD2	TRBJ2-5	TRBV3-1/TRBV3-2	large	CASSQEDSGVAGRETQYF	TGTGCCAGCAGCCAAGAAGATTCGGGAGTAGCGGGGCGCGAGACCCAGTACTTC
TRBD1	TRBJ2-1	TRBV7-2	NA	CASSRNRGNEQFF	TGTGCCAGCAGCCGTAACAGGGGCAATGAGCAGTTCTTC
TRBD1	TRBJ1-2	TRBV7-9	NA	CASSQGTARNGYTF	TGTGCCAGCAGCCAAGGGACAGCAAGGAATGGCTACACCTTC